The rows below give T cell receptor beta chains drawn from one sample of a study of blood T cell repertoires in COVID-19. Sequenced by immunoSEQ multiplex PCR; TCRdb stores in-frame clones only, minus some. The sample lists around 180,000 clones; about 83% were seen once. The sample consisted of peripheral blood. The receptor source for this set is a human donor in a cohort sampled during active COVID-19. Each CDR3 is given with its conserved first and last residue. A D gene is named only where the DNA matches it firmly. Only part of the rows carry a size: once, few, many, or a class if the clone is expanded.

>TRBV19|.|TRBJ1-2|.
CASSMTVEYGYTF
TGTGCCAGTAGTATGACAGTCGAATATGGCTACACCTTC
>TRBV4-1|TRBD1|TRBJ1-1|.
CASSRGQGPNTEAFF
TGCGCCAGCAGCCGGGGACAGGGGCCAAACACTGAAGCTTTCTTT
>TRBV6-2/TRBV6-3|.|TRBJ2-7|.
CASSTPNWGRPYEQYF
TGTGCCAGCAGTACCCCCAATTGGGGGCGCCCCTACGAGCAGTACTTC
>TRBV10-1|.|TRBJ2-1|.
CASSESYSGGNEQFF
TGCGCCAGCAGTGAGTCCTATAGTGGTGGCAATGAGCAGTTCTTC
>TRBV10-3|TRBD2|TRBJ2-2|.
CAIRRPDSGGPNTGELFF
TGTGCCATCAGGAGACCGGATAGCGGGGGGCCTAACACCGGGGAGCTGTTTTTT
>TRBV19|.|TRBJ2-3|.
CASSIDTGTDTQYF
TGTGCCAGTAGTATAGATACAGGAACAGATACGCAGTATTTT
>TRBV11-2|.|TRBJ1-1|few
CASSFGGGGTEAFF
TGTGCCAGCAGCTTTGGGGGAGGAGGCACTGAAGCTTTCTTT
>TRBV19|.|TRBJ1-2|medium-sized
CASSIYPRVGGGYTF
TGTGCCAGTAGTATATATCCCCGGGTTGGTGGCGGCTACACCTTC
>TRBV9|TRBD2|TRBJ2-1|.
CASSFSGATYNEQFF
TGTGCCAGCAGCTTTAGCGGGGCCACCTACAATGAGCAGTTCTTC
>TRBV7-2|.|TRBJ2-7|.
CASSQWGGGRGEQYF
TGTGCCAGCAGCCAATGGGGAGGTGGGAGAGGGGAGCAGTACTTC
>TRBV24-1|.|TRBJ2-3|.
CATSDSPRSTDTQYF
TGTGCCACCAGTGATTCCCCCCGGAGCACAGATACGCAGTATTTT
>TRBV18|TRBD1|TRBJ1-4|.
CASSPGQIGEKLFF
TGTGCCAGCTCCCCGGGACAGATAGGTGAAAAACTGTTTTTT
>TRBV4-1|.|TRBJ2-1|.
CASSQQQGSYNEQFF
TGCGCCAGCAGCCAGCAACAGGGATCCTACAATGAGCAGTTCTTC
>TRBV2|.|TRBJ2-1|.
CASSGEALALYNEQFF
TGTGCCAGCAGTGGCGAGGCTTTGGCACTTTACAATGAGCAGTTCTTC
>TRBV4-2|.|TRBJ2-5|few
CASSSSGIGAQETQYF
TGTGCCAGCAGCTCCTCGGGGATCGGCGCCCAAGAGACCCAGTACTTC
>TRBV13|TRBD1|TRBJ1-1|.
CASSLVGGQGQAFF
TGTGCCAGCAGCTTAGTAGGGGGACAGGGACAAGCTTTCTTT
>TRBV6-2/TRBV6-3|TRBD2|TRBJ2-7|.
CASSYFVSGRGVSYEQYF
TGTGCCAGCAGTTACTTCGTTAGCGGGAGAGGAGTCTCGTACGAGCAGTACTTC
>TRBV5-6|.|TRBJ1-1|.
CASSFYLNTEAFF
TGTGCCAGCAGCTTCTACCTGAACACTGAAGCTTTCTTT
>TRBV28|.|TRBJ1-2|few
CASTQGIGYTF
TGTGCCAGTACCCAGGGTATTGGCTACACCTTC
>TRBV6-6|TRBD1|TRBJ1-5|.
CASSPRQGVSNQPQHF
TGTGCCAGCAGCCCCAGACAGGGAGTAAGCAATCAGCCCCAGCATTTT
>TRBV10-1|TRBD1|TRBJ1-2|.
CASSESRTGGYTF
TGCGCCAGCAGTGAGTCCAGGACAGGCGGCTACACCTTC
>TRBV28|.|TRBJ2-7|.
CASSLVQAEQYF
TGTGCCAGCAGTTTGGTACAGGCCGAGCAGTACTTC
>TRBV18|.|TRBJ2-7|once
CASSRNSYEQYF
TGTGCCAGCTCACGGAACAGTTACGAGCAGTACTTC
>TRBV5-6|.|TRBJ2-1|once
CASITNREYNEQFF
TGTGCCAGCATCACCAACCGGGAATACAATGAGCAGTTCTTC
>TRBV20-1|.|TRBJ2-7|.
CSASFPGSYEQYF
TGCAGTGCTAGTTTTCCGGGCTCCTACGAGCAGTACTTC
>TRBV7-2|TRBD2|TRBJ2-5|.
CASSLYSGGKETQYF
TGTGCCAGCAGCTTGTATAGCGGGGGGAAAGAGACCCAGTACTTC
>TRBV9|.|TRBJ2-7|.
CASSVGSQGFDEQYF
TGTGCCAGCAGCGTAGGGTCCCAGGGCTTCGACGAGCAGTACTTC
>TRBV7-2|.|TRBJ1-1|.
CASSLWGGSTEAFF
TGTGCCAGCAGCTTATGGGGCGGGAGCACTGAAGCTTTCTTT
>TRBV10-3|.|TRBJ1-2|.
CAIRDSGSGGYTF
TGTGCCATCAGGGACAGTGGGTCCGGCGGCTACACCTTC
>TRBV10-1|TRBD2|TRBJ2-1|few
CASAWAGGEQFF
TGCGCCAGCGCATGGGCGGGGGGGGAGCAGTTCTTC
>TRBV11-2|TRBD2|TRBJ2-7|.
CASSSPQREDQYF
TGTGCCAGCAGCTCCCCCCAGCGGGAGGATCAGTACTTC
>TRBV15|.|TRBJ2-2|.
CATAVGGRSTGELFF
TGTGCCACAGCCGTGGGGGGGCGGAGCACCGGGGAGCTGTTTTTT
>TRBV5-1|TRBD2|TRBJ2-7|.
CASSLGGTSGRTYEQYF
TGCGCCAGCAGCTTGGGGGGGACTAGCGGGAGAACCTACGAGCAGTACTTC
>TRBV6-2/TRBV6-3|.|TRBJ2-3|.
CASSYSGHTTDTQYF
TGTGCCAGCAGTTACTCGGGGCACACCACAGATACGCAGTATTTT
>TRBV19|TRBD2|TRBJ2-7|.
CASSSDSGRPTYEQYF
TGTGCCAGTAGTTCTGATAGCGGGAGGCCTACCTACGAGCAGTACTTC
>TRBV18|TRBD1|TRBJ1-6|few
CASSGGQGSSPLHF
TGTGCCAGCTCGGGTGGACAGGGTAGTTCACCCCTCCACTTT
>TRBV3-1/TRBV3-2|TRBD1|TRBJ1-6|.
CASSQPETGAPSSPLHF
TGTGCCAGCAGCCAACCCGAGACAGGGGCGCCGAGTTCACCCCTCCACTTT
>TRBV7-9|.|TRBJ1-2|.
CASSLNQVLLANYGYTF
TGTGCCAGCAGCTTAAATCAGGTCCTCTTAGCTAACTATGGCTACACCTTC
>TRBV4-3|TRBD1|TRBJ2-2|.
CASSQATGITGELFF
TGCGCCAGCAGCCAAGCGACAGGGATCACCGGGGAGCTGTTTTTT
>TRBV28|.|TRBJ1-5|.
CASSYRDNQPQHF
TGTGCCAGCAGTTACAGGGACAATCAGCCCCAGCATTTT
>TRBV2|.|TRBJ2-1|.
CASSEVGAGDRSSNEQFF
TGTGCCAGCAGTGAAGTCGGAGCAGGGGACCGGTCTAGCAATGAGCAGTTCTTC
>TRBV27|.|TRBJ2-7|.
CASSVQRTARSYEQYF
TGTGCCAGCAGTGTACAAAGGACAGCCCGTTCCTACGAGCAGTACTTC
>TRBV19|.|TRBJ2-7|few
CASSAPSAQGLSEQYF
TGTGCCAGTAGTGCCCCCTCCGCGCAGGGTTTAAGCGAGCAGTACTTC
>TRBV29-1|.|TRBJ1-4|.
CSVAGGGAHEKLFF
TGCAGCGTGGCGGGGGGTGGTGCCCATGAAAAACTGTTTTTT
>TRBV28|TRBD2|TRBJ2-7|.
CASSPGTSGGYEQYF
TGTGCCAGCAGTCCTGGGACTAGCGGGGGCTACGAGCAGTACTTC
>TRBV3-1/TRBV3-2|.|TRBJ1-5|.
CASSQDIPGPSNQPQHF
TGTGCCAGCAGCCAAGATATTCCAGGCCCTAGCAATCAGCCCCAGCATTTT
>TRBV7-2|TRBD2|TRBJ2-7|once
CASSSSYRLAGAYEQYF
TGTGCCAGCAGCTCCTCTTACAGACTAGCGGGGGCCTACGAGCAGTACTTC
>TRBV29-1|.|TRBJ1-1|.
CSVVRGLNTEAFF
TGCAGCGTTGTAAGGGGATTGAACACTGAAGCTTTCTTT
>TRBV7-9|TRBD2|TRBJ2-3|.
CASSARVAGGRDTQYF
TGTGCCAGCAGCGCCCGGGTAGCGGGAGGTAGGGATACGCAGTATTTT
>TRBV6-2/TRBV6-3|.|TRBJ2-7|.
CASSYSGGEQYF
TGTGCCAGCAGTTACTCGGGGGGCGAGCAGTACTTC
>TRBV5-4|TRBD2|TRBJ2-2|.
CASSFRGLAVTGELFF
TGTGCCAGCAGCTTCCGGGGACTAGCGGTCACCGGGGAGCTGTTTTTT
>TRBV6-2/TRBV6-3|.|TRBJ2-7|once
CASSYSNRESDEQYF
TGTGCCAGCAGTTACTCGAACAGGGAGAGCGACGAGCAGTACTTC
>TRBV5-1|TRBD1|TRBJ1-1|.
CASSLGQGLPKNTEAFF
TGCGCCAGCAGCTTGGGACAGGGTCTCCCCAAGAACACTGAAGCTTTCTTT
>TRBV19|TRBD1|TRBJ1-1|few
CASRFKDRGNTEAFF
TGTGCCAGTAGATTTAAGGACAGGGGGAACACTGAAGCTTTCTTT
>TRBV28|.|TRBJ2-6|.
CASSSQTRSGANVLTF
TGTGCCAGCAGTTCCCAAACTCGTTCTGGGGCCAACGTCCTGACTTTC
>TRBV18|.|TRBJ2-6|.
CASSNSGANVLTF
TGTGCCAGCTCCAACTCTGGGGCCAACGTCCTGACTTTC
>TRBV7-2|TRBD1|TRBJ2-7|.
CASSLRGNRGLSYEQYF
TGTGCCAGCAGCCTTAGGGGCAACAGGGGGCTATCCTACGAGCAGTACTTC